This T cell receptor (beta chain) was profiled in a study of CD8+CD57+ T cells in acquired aplastic anemia. Looked up from germline, CDR1 is SGHTA and CDR2 is FQGNSA. The CDR3 length is 13 residues. Trimming left V 3 bases short and J 5 bases short, with 10 bases between. As for this clonotype: Its antigen is as yet unknown.

Findings of the study overall: There were around 28 CD8+ CDR3 sequences that occurred in both patients and controls.

Investigators profiled TCR beta VDJ and CDR3 from genomic DNA template. TCRdb passed the reads through MiXCR, listing each CDR3 protein once. Of over 35,000 distinct CDR3 sequences in the sample, about 65% were seen once. What was sequenced was sorted CD4+, CD8+, or CD8+CD57+ T cells (not recorded which) from PBMCs. This TCR derives from a human donor in good health, serving as a control. The J gene is TRBJ2-5, the V gene TRBV7-2, with a possible D match to TRBD2 (6 bases). The CDR3: CASSLNRGETQYF. The CDR3, as DNA: TGTGCCAGCAGCTTGAACCGGGGGGAGACCCAGTACTTC.